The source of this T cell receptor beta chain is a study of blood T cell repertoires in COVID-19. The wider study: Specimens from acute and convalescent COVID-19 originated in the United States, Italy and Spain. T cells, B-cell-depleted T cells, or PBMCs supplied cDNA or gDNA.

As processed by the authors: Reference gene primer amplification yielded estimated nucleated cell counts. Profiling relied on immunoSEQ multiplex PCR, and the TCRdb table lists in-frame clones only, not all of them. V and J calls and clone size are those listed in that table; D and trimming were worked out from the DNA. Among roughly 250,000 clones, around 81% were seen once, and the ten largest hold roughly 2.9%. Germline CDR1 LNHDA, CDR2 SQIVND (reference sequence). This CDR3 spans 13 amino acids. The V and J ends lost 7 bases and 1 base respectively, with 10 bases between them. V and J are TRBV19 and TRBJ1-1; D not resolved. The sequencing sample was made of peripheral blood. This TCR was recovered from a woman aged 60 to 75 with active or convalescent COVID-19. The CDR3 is CASTANRNTEAFF. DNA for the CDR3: TGTGCCAGTACCGCTAATAGGAACACTGAAGCTTTCTTT. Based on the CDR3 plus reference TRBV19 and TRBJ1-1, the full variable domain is DGGITQSPKYLFRKEGQNVTLSCEQNLNHDAMYWYRQDPGQGLRLIYYSQIVNDFQKGDIAEGYSVSREKKESFPLTVTSAQKNPTAFYLCASTANRNTEAFFGQGTRLTVV.